This is a list of T cell receptor beta chains from one sample in a study of CXCR3-negative and CXCR3-positive naive CD8 T cells. TCRdb re-called the 5' RACE reads and shows each CDR3 protein once, DNA omitted. The sample holds 50,000 to 65,000 distinct CDR3 sequences. The sequenced sample was naive CXCR3- CD8+ T cells from blood. The receptors originated from a human donor in good health. Some clones in this sample may be carry-over from other donors' samples. Both conserved end residues are part of each CDR3.

J | V | length | CDR3
TRBJ1-5 | TRBV14 | 14 | CASSQPGLNQPQHF
TRBJ2-6 | TRBV18 | 17 | CASSPLAGESGANVLTF
TRBJ2-7 | TRBV28 | 14 | CASSDVAGVREQYF
TRBJ2-1 | TRBV6-5 | 14 | CASSYSELGREQFF
TRBJ1-3 | TRBV7-6 | 16 | CASSLGTGERGNTIYF
TRBJ2-7 | TRBV13 | 15 | CASSPAGTLAEEQYF
TRBJ2-7 | TRBV20-1 | 14 | CSARRLAGPYEQYF
TRBJ2-2 | TRBV25-1 | 17 | CASSESTPYMGTGELFF
TRBJ2-7 | TRBV6-2/TRBV6-3 | 16 | CASSYSTDRGLHEQYF
TRBJ2-7 | TRBV4-1 | 15 | CASSQGGQGFYEQYF
TRBJ2-1 | TRBV28 | 13 | CASNWGPYNEQFF
TRBJ2-7 | TRBV10-3 | 13 | CAISESTESEQYF
TRBJ2-3 | TRBV7-3 | 13 | CASSHPLVRTQYF
TRBJ2-7 | TRBV14 | 14 | CASSQVTGAGEQYF
TRBJ1-2 | TRBV14 | 15 | CASSPPGAGWSGYTF
TRBJ2-7 | TRBV28 | 12 | CASSFRGAEQYF
TRBJ2-2 | TRBV5-6 | 17 | CASSARPGLAPTGELFF
TRBJ2-3 | TRBV10-3 | 18 | CAISDPGQGSPDPDTQYF
TRBJ1-1 | TRBV12-3/TRBV12-4 | 12 | CASSLAGAQAFF